In this sample, the clone carrying this TCR beta chain turned up a few times. Using unique molecular identifiers, the investigators prepared the TCRbeta library. MiXCR was run by TCRdb on the PCR reads, yielding one entry per CDR3 protein. The sample yields 220,000 or so distinct CDR3 sequences, approximately 8% seen once. This sample was taken from a study of T-cell reconstitution after alpha-beta-depleted transplantation in children. Germline V lookup: CDR1 SNHLY, CDR2 FYNNEI. The CDR3 covers 14 residues. V lost 5 bases to trimming and J lost 10 bases; unmatched junction nucleotides: 10. The material sequenced was PBMCs, mostly from graft donor cells, taken 180 days after TCRalphabeta/CD19-depleted stem cell transplant. The chain is built from TRBV2 and TRBJ2-1; 8 bases match TRBD2. The TCR sequence derives from a male patient younger than 18 who had a stem cell transplant for acute lymphoblastic leukemia, so the T cells may come from the graft donor. The CDR3 DNA reads TGTGCCAGCAGTCCCGGGACTAGAGGGAGGGAGCAGTTCTTC. This sequence encodes CASSPGTRGREQFF.